This entry concerns a single T cell receptor (beta chain). Its specificity is not known. This sample was taken from a study of Tregs in tolerant kidney transplant recipients. Study-level information: An approximately three-day belatacept mixed lymphocyte reaction, sometimes plus 5-day graft donor restimulation, preceded CD4+CD25+CD127- sorting.

The V and J ends lost 1 base and 2 bases, in that order; junction bases with no gene match: 5. Looked up from germline, CDR1 is SGHVS and CDR2 is FQNEAQ. This CDR3 contains 16 residues. Assay: immunoSEQ multiplex PCR; the TCRdb copy retains only in-frame clones and omits some. The sample holds approximately 2,700 clones, under 50% seen once. The sample consisted of Tregs from blood cultured with allogeneic cells. This TCR was recovered from a human donor in good health. The chain links TRBV7-8 to TRBJ2-1; 7 positions match TRBD2. This CDR3 reads CASSLGAGWAYNEQFF. The DNA for the CDR3 is TGTGCCAGCAGCTTAGGAGCGGGATGGGCCTACAATGAGCAGTTCTTC.